The 32 T cell receptor beta chains presented below share a single source sample, sequenced in a study of CD8 T cells in Susac syndrome. Reverse transcription of 0.5 to 1 ug RNA was carried out with random hexamers. TCRdb reanalysed the immunoSEQ multiplex PCR reads using MiXCR and keeps one entry per CDR3 protein. The data hold approximately 120,000 distinct CDR3 sequences, with about nine tenths observed a single time. The sample was CD8+ T cells from PBMCs. The receptors were gathered from a human donor in good health.

The chain combines TRBV14 with TRBJ2-2, with TRBD1 as a possible D gene (6 bases). Trimming left V 1 base short and J 3 bases short, with 12 bases between. Germline CDR1 and CDR2: SGHDN and FVKESK. The CDR3 has 16 residues. In nucleotides, the CDR3 is TGTGCCAGCAGCCAAGTCAGGGGCAGCCACACCGGGGAGCTGTTTTTT. Protein: CASSQVRGSHTGELFF.

The chain uses TRBV10-3 and TRBJ1-6, with unresolved D. V dropped 10 bases and J dropped 3 bases, with 22 bases sitting between them. Germline-derived CDR1 and CDR2 are ENHRY and SYGVKD. The CDR3 spans 17 residues. CDR3 sequence: CATNRAKEGSYNSPLHF. In nucleotides, the CDR3 is TGTGCCACGAATCGGGCCAAGGAGGGCAGCTATAATTCACCCCTCCACTTT.

The chain carries TRBV20-1 and TRBJ1-6, with unresolved D. Looked up from germline, CDR1 is DFQATT and CDR2 is SNEGSKA (reference sequence). Trimming stripped 0 bases from V and 7 bases from J, with 16 bases between. CDR3 size: 16 residues. The CDR3 reads CSARDPVGQPNSPLHF. CDR3 DNA sequence: TGCAGTGCTAGAGATCCCGTAGGGCAGCCCAATTCACCCCTCCACTTT.

The chain uses TRBV5-1 and TRBJ2-3, with TRBD2 identical over 9 bases. This CDR3 spans 15 amino acids. Germline CDR1 SGHRS, CDR2 YFSETQ. J gave up 1 base and V 0 bases, and 0 bases lay outside the gene matches. The CDR3 region has the DNA TGCGCCAGCAGCTTGGCTAGCGGGGGCACAGATACGCAGTATTTT. Residues: CASSLASGGTDTQYF.

CDR3 protein: CASSSGQVYEQYF. The CDR3 DNA is TGTGCCAGCAGCTCGGGACAGGTCTACGAGCAGTACTTC. The chain is built from TRBV28 and TRBJ2-7; 8 nucleotides match TRBD1. Germline lookup yields CDR1 MDHEN and CDR2 SYDVKM. The CDR3 spans 13 residues. J gave up 3 bases and V 6 bases, and 4 bases lay outside the gene matches.

This CDR3 reads CSAHNRGTGELFF. Written as DNA, the CDR3 is TGCAGTGCACACAATAGGGGCACCGGGGAGCTGTTTTTT. This chain uses TRBV20-1 with TRBJ2-2; tentative D call: TRBD1 (5 bases). This CDR3 region has 13 residues. The V gene lost 6 bases and the J gene lost 4 bases, with 12 bases spanning the gap. Per germline, CDR1 DFQATT and CDR2 SNEGSKA (reference sequence).

This chain connects TRBV7-9 to TRBJ2-7; 8 bases line up with TRBD1. V was clipped by 7 bases and J by 5 bases; unmatched bases: 10. CDR1 SEHNR and CDR2 FQNEAQ come from the germline V gene (reference sequence). This CDR3 contains 14 residues. CDR3 region: CASTSGTGTNEQYF. The CDR3 nucleotides read TGTGCCAGCACATCCGGGACAGGTACCAACGAGCAGTACTTC.

The CDR3: CASSAGRVNTEAFF. As DNA, the CDR3 is TGTGCCAGCAGCGCTGGTAGGGTGAACACTGAAGCTTTCTTT. The rearrangement links TRBV7-9 to TRBJ1-1; D is unclear. V was clipped by 5 bases and J by 0 bases, with 10 bases between them. Germline loops: CDR1 SEHNR, CDR2 FQNEAQ (reference sequence). The CDR3 runs 14 residues. Full variable domain (outside the CDR3, taken from reference TRBV7-9 and TRBJ1-1): DTGVSQNPRHKITKRGQNVTFRCDPISEHNRLYWYRQTLGQGPEFLTYFQNEAQLEKSRLLSDRFSAERPKGSFSTLEIQRTEQGDSAMYLCASSAGRVNTEAFFGQGTRLTVV.

The genes are TRBV20-1 and TRBJ1-4; possibly TRBD1 for D (5 bases). Germline loops: CDR1 DFQATT, CDR2 SNEGSKA (reference sequence). The CDR3 has 15 residues. V was cut by 0 bases and J by 7 bases, with 15 bases left in between. In DNA form, the CDR3 reads TGCAGTGCTAGAGATTTAAGGGGAAACCTTGAAAAACTGTTTTTT. Protein: CSARDLRGNLEKLFF.

This clonotype was counted only a few times. The rearrangement links TRBV30 to TRBJ2-4; TRBD2 aligns across 8 bases. The CDR3 has 15 amino acids. CDR1 and CDR2 from the germline V gene are GTSNPN and SVGIG (reference sequence). V lost 1 base to trimming and J lost 2 bases; unmatched junction nucleotides: 4. This chain's CDR3 is CAWSAASGPKNIQYF. For the CDR3, the DNA is TGTGCCTGGAGTGCGGCTAGCGGGCCCAAAAACATTCAGTACTTC.

This chain joins TRBV3-1 and TRBJ1-6; TRBD1 agrees at 7 bases. Germline V gene data show CDR1 as LGHDT and CDR2 as YNNKEL (reference sequence). J gave up 10 bases and V 2 bases, and 8 bases lay outside the gene matches. This CDR3 has 15 residues. The chain's CDR3 is CASSQTGAVGSPLHF. The DNA of the CDR3 is TGTGCCAGCAGCCAAACAGGGGCCGTGGGATCACCCCTCCACTTT.

This chain links TRBV7-2 with TRBJ1-2; TRBD1 matches at 7 bases. The J segment lost 1 base and the V segment lost 1 base, leaving 6 bases of the junction unmatched. Germline V gene lookup returns CDR1 SGHTA and CDR2 FQGNSA. The CDR3 runs to 16 residues. CDR3: CASSLDGGGINYGYTF. CDR3 DNA sequence: TGTGCCAGCAGCTTAGATGGAGGGGGCATTAACTATGGCTACACCTTC. Full variable domain (missing parts from reference TRBV7-2 and TRBJ1-2): GAGVSQSPSNKVTEKGKDVELRCDPISGHTALYWYRQSLGQGLEFLIYFQGNSAPDKSGLPSDRFSAERTGGSVSTLTIQRTQQEDSAVYLCASSLDGGGINYGYTFGSGTRLTVV.

This chain links TRBV27 with TRBJ2-1, with D perhaps assigned TRBD1 or TRBD2 (6 bases each). V lost 2 bases, J lost 6 bases, and 14 bases lay in between. Germline V CDR1 and CDR2: MNHEY, SMNVEV (reference sequence). CDR3 length equals 15 residues. The CDR3 DNA sequence: TGTGCCAGCAGTTTAGCGGGACATGGTTCCAATGAGCAGTTCTTC. This gives the protein CASSLAGHGSNEQFF.

The chain is built from TRBV27 and TRBJ2-2; maybe TRBD2 (5 bases). CDR1 and CDR2 (germline): MNHEY, SMNVEV (reference sequence). Deletions cut 9 bases from V and 5 bases from J, with 16 bases between. CDR3 length: 14 amino acids. The CDR3 is CASLAYLGTGELFF. In nucleotides, the CDR3 is TGTGCCAGTTTAGCGTACTTAGGGACCGGGGAGCTGTTTTTT.

This clonotype appeared a single time. The chain combines TRBV6-6 with TRBJ2-1, with D perhaps matching TRBD2 (5 bases). CDR1 is MNHNY, CDR2 SVGAGI, per germline (reference sequence). This CDR3 has 15 residues. V was clipped by 6 bases and J by 7 bases, with 19 bases between them. CDR3 nucleotide sequence: TGTGCCAGCAGCCTCCGGGGAAGGGATCGGAATGAGCAGTTCTTC. The encoded protein is CASSLRGRDRNEQFF.

The CDR3, as DNA: TGTGCCAGCGGACCAGTGGGGGGCTACACCTTC. This encodes CASGPVGGYTF. This chain uses TRBV12-3 or TRBV12-4 with TRBJ1-2; D call uncertain. This CDR3 has 11 amino acids. The V and J ends lost 8 bases and 8 bases respectively, with 12 bases between them.

This clonotype was seen only once. The chain is built from TRBV18 and TRBJ1-1, with D hard to call. Trimming pared 2 bases from V and 1 base from J, leaving 11 bases between. Per the germline V gene, CDR1 is KGHSH and CDR2 is LQKENI. This CDR3 contains 15 residues. This CDR3 is CASSPALSGNTEAFF. In DNA, the CDR3 is TGTGCCAGCTCACCAGCATTATCAGGGAACACTGAAGCTTTCTTT.

The chain's CDR3 is CASSLAGQGSYGYTF. DNA of the CDR3: TGTGCCAGCAGCTTAGCGGGACAGGGAAGCTATGGCTACACCTTC. The chain couples TRBV7-2 to TRBJ1-2; 9 positions agree with TRBD1. The CDR3 is 15 amino acids. With V trimmed by 0 bases and J by 4 bases, 3 bases remained unmatched. Germline CDR1 reads SGHTA; CDR2 reads FQGNSA.

V usage is TRBV6-2 or TRBV6-3 and J usage is TRBJ2-7; D ambiguous. From germline, CDR1 is MNHEY and CDR2 SVGEGT. The ends were cut back, 4 bases at V and 3 bases at J, with 10 bases in the middle. This CDR3 has 13 residues. The DNA of the CDR3 is TGTGCCAGCAGTTCCTATACCCTCTACGAGCAGTACTTC. This sequence encodes CASSSYTLYEQYF.

J is TRBJ1-1 and V is TRBV19; weak D call: TRBD1 (6 bases). This CDR3 has 13 amino acids. Deletions cut 4 bases from V and 9 bases from J, with 15 bases between. Germline lookup yields CDR1 LNHDA and CDR2 SQIVND (reference sequence). The CDR3 region has the DNA TGTGCCAGTAGTAACCGGGACATGCCAAAAGCTTTCTTT. Encoded protein: CASSNRDMPKAFF.

V and J are TRBV6-2 or TRBV6-3 and TRBJ2-1; 8 bases agree with TRBD2. V shed 4 bases, J shed 0 bases, and the junction held 11 bases outside the gene matches. Per germline, CDR1 MNHEY and CDR2 SVGEGT. CDR3 length equals 18 residues. The CDR3 here is CASSSPRRGASSYNEQFF. The CDR3 DNA follows: TGTGCCAGCAGTTCCCCCAGGCGGGGGGCGAGCTCCTACAATGAGCAGTTCTTC.

CDR3 DNA: TGTGCCAGCAGCTTAAACGGGGCGAGGGATACGCAGTATTTT. This sequence encodes CASSLNGARDTQYF. The V call is TRBV7-2, the J call TRBJ2-3, with D perhaps being TRBD1 or TRBD2 (5 bases each). CDR3 size: 14 residues. CDR1 and CDR2 from the germline V gene are SGHTA and FQGNSA. With 2 bases removed from V and 6 bases from J, the gap between germline ends came to 12 bases.

CDR3 loop: CSVGDGVGDYGYTF. The CDR3, as DNA: TGCAGCGTTGGAGACGGCGTAGGCGACTATGGCTACACCTTC. The genes are TRBV29-1 and TRBJ1-2, with D uncertain. With 4 bases removed from V and 3 bases from J, the gap between germline ends came to 15 bases. Germline V gene sequence: CDR1 SQVTM, CDR2 ANQGSEA. The CDR3 loop spans 14 amino acids.

This chain connects TRBV5-1 to TRBJ1-1, with D possibly being TRBD1 (5 bases). In germline, CDR1 is SGHRS, CDR2 YFSETQ. Trimming pared 8 bases from V and 2 bases from J, leaving 16 bases between. The CDR3 spans 14 residues. CDR3 residues: CASGSGTLNTEAFF. DNA for the CDR3: TGCGCCAGTGGGTCAGGGACCCTTAACACTGAAGCTTTCTTT.

V and J are TRBV2 and TRBJ2-2; perhaps TRBD1 as D (5 bases). The CDR3 runs to 14 residues. Germline values: CDR1 SNHLY, CDR2 FYNNEI. Trimming removed 10 bases at V and 4 bases at J, with 16 bases between. The CDR3 region is CAIRESEVTGELFF. The CDR3 DNA follows: TGTGCCATCAGGGAATCAGAGGTCACCGGGGAGCTGTTTTTT.

The chain employs TRBV28 and TRBJ2-5, with D possibly being TRBD1 or TRBD2 (6 bases each). This CDR3 region has 15 residues. Trimming pared 3 bases from V and 3 bases from J, leaving 14 bases between. Germline-derived CDR1 and CDR2 are MDHEN and SYDVKM. The CDR3 is CASSLMGAGKETQYF. CDR3 DNA: TGTGCCAGCAGTTTGATGGGGGCGGGGAAAGAGACCCAGTACTTC.

The chain couples TRBV20-1 to TRBJ2-5; 14 bases line up with TRBD2. This CDR3 contains 12 residues. Germline assignment: CDR1 DFQATT and CDR2 SNEGSKA (reference sequence). V trimming: 5 bases; J trimming: 13 bases; junction bases outside the gene matches: 6. CDR3 region: CSAGLAGGPMYF. DNA for the CDR3: TGCAGTGCTGGACTAGCGGGGGGCCCCATGTACTTC.

The table lists this clonotype with a count of one. The chain employs TRBV4-1 and TRBJ1-1; D is possibly TRBD1 (5 bases). Germline-derived CDR1 and CDR2 are MGHRA and YSYEKL. Trimming cost V 0 bases and J 0 bases, with 20 bases left between them. The CDR3 totals 19 residues. In nucleotides, the CDR3 is TGCGCCAGCAGCCAAGATAGGACGGGGGGGATAATAATGAACACTGAAGCTTTCTTT. It yields the protein CASSQDRTGGIIMNTEAFF.

This clonotype was counted once. The chain uses TRBV3-1 and TRBJ2-1, with TRBD2 matching 16 bases. Germline V gene data show CDR1 as LGHDT and CDR2 as YNNKEL (reference sequence). The CDR3 consists of 21 residues. The V segment lost 4 bases and the J segment 0 bases; nucleotides outside the gene matches: 12. CDR3 nucleotide sequence: TGTGCCAGCAGCCCTAGCGCCGGGACTAGCGGGAGGGATATCTCCTACAATGAGCAGTTCTTC. It codes for CASSPSAGTSGRDISYNEQFF.

The DNA of the CDR3 is TGTGCCAGCAGCCCCCTTGAGCGGGAGGGCGTTGAGACCCAGTACTTC. Amino acids: CASSPLEREGVETQYF. The rearrangement joins TRBV3-1 to TRBJ2-5; 10 bases align to TRBD2. Germline trimming cut 4 bases from V and 5 bases from J; bases unmatched to any gene: 10. Germline V gene lookup returns CDR1 LGHDT and CDR2 YNNKEL (reference sequence). The CDR3 is 16 amino acids.

The rearrangement uses TRBV25-1 and TRBJ2-5; D unclear. The CDR3 spans 13 residues. The V and J ends lost 6 bases and 3 bases respectively, with 11 bases between them. Germline V gene sequence: CDR1 MGHDK, CDR2 SYGVNS. The CDR3 coding sequence is TGTGCCAGCAGAGTGGGATTAAAAGAGACCCAGTACTTC. Its translation: CASRVGLKETQYF.

This rearrangement joins TRBV5-1 to TRBJ1-1; D is ambiguous. CDR3 length: 12 amino acids. CDR1 SGHRS and CDR2 YFSETQ come from the germline V gene. With 0 bases removed from V and 7 bases from J, the gap between germline ends came to 7 bases. DNA for the CDR3: TGCGCCAGCAGCTTGGGCAGGAATGAAGCTTTCTTT. Protein product: CASSLGRNEAFF.